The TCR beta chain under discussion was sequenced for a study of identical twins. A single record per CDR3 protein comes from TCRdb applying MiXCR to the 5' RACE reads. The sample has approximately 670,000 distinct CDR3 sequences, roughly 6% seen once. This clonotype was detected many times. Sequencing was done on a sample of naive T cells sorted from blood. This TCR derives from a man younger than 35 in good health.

In DNA, the CDR3 is TGCAGCGTGGGAATCCAAGGGGGTGGCTACACCTTC. Translated, it gives CSVGIQGGGYTF. The V call is TRBV29-1, the J call TRBJ1-2, with D perhaps matching TRBD1 (6 bases). CDR3 length: 12 amino acids. V was pared by 6 bases and J by 7 bases, with 15 bases between. The germline gives CDR1 SQVTM, CDR2 ANQGSEA.